This TCR beta chain was identified in a study of CD8 T cells in ankylosing spondylitis. Study outcomes and limitations: Within ankylosing spondylitis blood, a TCR beta motif made up of eight highly homologous variants appeared to be characteristic. Significant enrichment of disease-linked clones was reported in matched ankylosing spondylitis synovial fluid. Some motif variants had been reported before (in reactive arthritis synovial fluid and blood).

On this clonotype itself: Its antigen is still unknown.

Germline CDR1 is SQVTM and CDR2 is ANQGSEA. V lost 6 bases to trimming and J lost 0 bases, with 8 bases between them. The CDR3 extends over 12 amino acids. Quantitative 5'-RACE was performed with molecular barcodes, and it yielded the TCR beta libraries. MiXCR, applied by TCRdb to the 5' RACE reads, yields one record per CDR3 protein. The table includes roughly 700,000 distinct CDR3 sequences, roughly 20% detected once. Sequencing input: blood, either unsorted or a sorted T cell fraction (not recorded which). This TCR was sampled from a male donor with ankylosing spondylitis. The V and J genes are TRBV29-1 and TRBJ1-2; D call uncertain. For the CDR3, the DNA is TGCAGCGTACCGACAACTAACTATGGCTACACCTTC. Protein sequence: CSVPTTNYGYTF.